A selection of T cell receptor beta chains follows, all from one sample in a study of blood T cell repertoires in COVID-19. Assay used: immunoSEQ multiplex PCR; TCRdb lists only in-frame clones, some missing. The sample comprises over 200,000 clones, about 85% of which are singletons, and about an eighth rests with the top ten. The sequenced sample consisted of peripheral blood. The origin of the receptors is a woman aged 18 to 35 who had recovered from COVID-19. The CDR3 runs from the conserved cysteine through the conserved F or W. The D gene is left open where the match is weak. The listing skips clone size in some rows; elsewhere it reads once, few, many or a size class.

DNA: TGTGCCAGCAGCGAGGCGGGGAACACTGAAGCTTTCTTT
CDR3: CASSEAGNTEAFF
J: TRBJ1-1
D: -
V: TRBV9
size: -

DNA: TGTGCCAGTAGTATTAGCGGCTCGACGGGACAGAGCTATGGCTACACCTTC
CDR3: CASSISGSTGQSYGYTF
J: TRBJ1-2
D: TRBD1
V: TRBV19
size: -

DNA: TGTGCCAGCAGCGAACAGCCGGGGTTCACCGGGGAGCTGTTTTTT
CDR3: CASSEQPGFTGELFF
J: TRBJ2-2
D: -
V: TRBV9
size: -

DNA: TGTGCCAGTAGTATAGCGACTAGCGGGAGTCTTTACGAGCAGTACTTC
CDR3: CASSIATSGSLYEQYF
J: TRBJ2-7
D: TRBD2
V: TRBV19
size: -

DNA: TGTGCCAGCTATGCCAAGACCCCAGGGGCTAATGAAAAACTGTTTTTT
CDR3: CASYAKTPGANEKLFF
J: TRBJ1-4
D: -
V: TRBV21-1
size: once

DNA: TGCAGCGGCTCGGGACACCTGAACACTGAAGCTTTCTTT
CDR3: CSGSGHLNTEAFF
J: TRBJ1-1
D: -
V: TRBV29-1
size: -

DNA: TGTGCCAGCAGCTTAGAACCCGCCACTTATGGCTACACCTTC
CDR3: CASSLEPATYGYTF
J: TRBJ1-2
D: -
V: TRBV7-8
size: once

DNA: TGTGCCAGTAGCCCACGGGTGGAAACCGAGCAGTACTTC
CDR3: CASSPRVETEQYF
J: TRBJ2-7
D: -
V: TRBV19
size: -

DNA: TGTGCCAGCAGCTTTGGCGGGAACACTGAAGCTTTCTTT
CDR3: CASSFGGNTEAFF
J: TRBJ1-1
D: -
V: TRBV7-6
size: once

DNA: TGTGCCAGCAGCTTAGGGAGCGGGAGGGCCACCGGGGAGCTGTTTTTT
CDR3: CASSLGSGRATGELFF
J: TRBJ2-2
D: TRBD2
V: TRBV7-2
size: -

DNA: TGTGCCAGCAGTTCGTCTAGCGTCCGGGAGCAGTTCTTC
CDR3: CASSSSSVREQFF
J: TRBJ2-1
D: -
V: TRBV12-3/TRBV12-4
size: -

DNA: TGTGCCAGCAGTTTAGATTGGCAGCTCAGGGGTACGCAGTATTTT
CDR3: CASSLDWQLRGTQYF
J: TRBJ2-3
D: -
V: TRBV6-5
size: -

DNA: TGTGCCAGTAGTACAGGCTCGAACACTGAAGCTTTCTTT
CDR3: CASSTGSNTEAFF
J: TRBJ1-1
D: -
V: TRBV19
size: -

DNA: TGTGCCACCAGTGATGGACAGGGGCCCTATGGCTACACCTTC
CDR3: CATSDGQGPYGYTF
J: TRBJ1-2
D: TRBD1
V: TRBV24-1
size: -

DNA: TGTGCCAGTACCCCGGGAGTGAACACCGGGGAGCTGTTTTTT
CDR3: CASTPGVNTGELFF
J: TRBJ2-2
D: -
V: TRBV6-5
size: -

DNA: TGTGCCAGCAGTTACGCGGGTCGGGGAGGAAACACCATATATTTT
CDR3: CASSYAGRGGNTIYF
J: TRBJ1-3
D: -
V: TRBV6-5
size: -

DNA: TGTGCCAGCAGTTTAGAGGCCACCTTAGCTAACTATGGCTACACCTTC
CDR3: CASSLEATLANYGYTF
J: TRBJ1-2
D: -
V: TRBV27
size: -

DNA: TGTGCCAGCAGCCCCCACAGGGGCCTTACCTACGAGCAGTACTTC
CDR3: CASSPHRGLTYEQYF
J: TRBJ2-7
D: TRBD1
V: TRBV7-2
size: -

DNA: TGTGCCAGTAGTATTACGGGAATGGGGAACACTGAAGCTTTCTTT
CDR3: CASSITGMGNTEAFF
J: TRBJ1-1
D: -
V: TRBV19
size: -

DNA: TGCGCCAGCAGCCCCACAGGAGCTCGCAATCAGCCCCAGCATTTT
CDR3: CASSPTGARNQPQHF
J: TRBJ1-5
D: -
V: TRBV5-1
size: -

DNA: TGTGCCAGCAGCTATTCTGCGGGGGGCGCAATCTACGAGCAGTACTTC
CDR3: CASSYSAGGAIYEQYF
J: TRBJ2-7
D: TRBD2
V: TRBV25-1
size: -

DNA: TGTGCCAGCAGCGCACAGGGTGTCAAAAACATTCAGTACTTC
CDR3: CASSAQGVKNIQYF
J: TRBJ2-4
D: -
V: TRBV9
size: -

DNA: TGTGCCAGCAGCTTGGGAGGGAGGGGCACCGGGGAGCTGTTTTTT
CDR3: CASSLGGRGTGELFF
J: TRBJ2-2
D: TRBD2
V: TRBV5-6
size: -

DNA: TGTGCCAGCAGCCTTGGACAGGGAGAAAATTCCCAGTACTTC
CDR3: CASSLGQGENSQYF
J: TRBJ2-5
D: TRBD1
V: TRBV13
size: -

DNA: TGTGCCATCAAGGCGGTAGGGGACACTGAAGCTTTCTTT
CDR3: CAIKAVGDTEAFF
J: TRBJ1-1
D: -
V: TRBV10-3
size: -

DNA: TGTGCCAGCAGCCAAGAGGAGAAAGCGGGAGGCACCCCAGATACGCAGTATTTT
CDR3: CASSQEEKAGGTPDTQYF
J: TRBJ2-3
D: TRBD2
V: TRBV14
size: once

DNA: TGTGCCAGCAGCTTAGAGTCCAGCGGGAGGTTTAATGAGCAGTTCTTC
CDR3: CASSLESSGRFNEQFF
J: TRBJ2-1
D: TRBD2
V: TRBV11-2
size: few

DNA: TGTGCCAGCAGCTTGGGACAGGCGCAGAACAATGAGCAGTTCTTC
CDR3: CASSLGQAQNNEQFF
J: TRBJ2-1
D: -
V: TRBV5-4
size: -

DNA: TGTGCCACCAGTGGGGACAGGGTAGTATCACCCCTCCACTTT
CDR3: CATSGDRVVSPLHF
J: TRBJ1-6
D: TRBD1
V: TRBV19
size: -

DNA: TGTGCCAGCAGAAGAGGGAGAGGGCCGAACACTGAAGCTTTCTTT
CDR3: CASRRGRGPNTEAFF
J: TRBJ1-1
D: -
V: TRBV7-3
size: -